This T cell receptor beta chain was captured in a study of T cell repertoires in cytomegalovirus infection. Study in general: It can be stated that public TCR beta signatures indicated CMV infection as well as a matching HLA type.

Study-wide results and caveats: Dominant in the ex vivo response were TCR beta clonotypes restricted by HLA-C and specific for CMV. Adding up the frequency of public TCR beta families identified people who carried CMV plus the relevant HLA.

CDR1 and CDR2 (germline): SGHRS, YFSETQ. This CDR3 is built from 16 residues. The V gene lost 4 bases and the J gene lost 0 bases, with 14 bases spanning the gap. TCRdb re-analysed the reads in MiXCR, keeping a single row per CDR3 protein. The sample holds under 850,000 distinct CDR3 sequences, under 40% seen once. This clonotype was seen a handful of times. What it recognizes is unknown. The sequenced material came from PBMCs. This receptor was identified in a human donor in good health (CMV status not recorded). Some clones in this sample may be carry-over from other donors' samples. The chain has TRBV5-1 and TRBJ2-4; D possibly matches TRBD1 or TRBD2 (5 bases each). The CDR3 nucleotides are TGCGCCAGCAGCAACCGGGACGGCTTAGCCAAAAACATTCAGTACTTC. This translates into CASSNRDGLAKNIQYF.